Below are 19 T cell receptor beta chains sequenced from a single sample in a study of CD8 T cells in Susac syndrome. Roughly 0.45 to 1 ug RNA was reverse transcribed with random hexamers. TCRdb processed the immunoSEQ multiplex PCR reads anew with MiXCR; each CDR3 protein has one entry. The sample holds 130,000 or so distinct CDR3 sequences, approximately 96% seen once. The specimen sequenced was CD4+ T cells from PBMCs. The receptors originated from a human donor with multiple sclerosis.

The chain is built from TRBV20-1 and TRBJ2-7, with a possible D match to TRBD2 (6 bases). The V gene's germline CDR1 is DFQATT and CDR2 SNEGSKA (reference sequence). The CDR3 runs to 12 residues. V lost 6 bases to trimming and J lost 7 bases, with 16 bases between them. The CDR3 loop is CSAGTLPGEQYF. Here the CDR3 DNA reads TGCAGTGCCGGGACTCTCCCAGGGGAGCAGTACTTC.

The table lists this clonotype with a count of one. The chain employs TRBV3-1 and TRBJ2-3; 10 bases match TRBD1. The V gene's germline CDR1 is LGHDT and CDR2 YNNKEL (reference sequence). The junction had 5 bases not matched to a gene; V was cut back by 4 bases and J by 4 bases. The CDR3 sequence is 15 residues long. The CDR3 DNA is TGTGCCAGCAGCCGGCGGGACAGGGGCCCAGATACGCAGTATTTT. Its translation: CASSRRDRGPDTQYF.

The V and J genes are TRBV3-1 and TRBJ2-7; 7 positions match TRBD2. Unmatched junction bases numbered 16, after V lost 4 bases and J lost 4 bases. The germline V gene has CDR1 LGHDT and CDR2 YNNKEL (reference sequence). This CDR3 is 17 amino acids long. This chain's CDR3 is CASSRRTSSGAIYEQYF. The CDR3 nucleotides read TGTGCCAGCAGCCGCCGAACCTCTAGCGGAGCAATATACGAGCAGTACTTC.

The chain employs TRBV12-3 or TRBV12-4 and TRBJ2-5, with 7 nucleotides matching TRBD1. The CDR3 runs to 14 residues. V shed 6 bases and J 5 bases; nucleotides not matched to a gene: 9. CDR3 residues: CASSRTGDGETQYF. The CDR3 nucleotides are TGTGCCAGCAGCCGAACAGGGGATGGCGAGACCCAGTACTTC.

The chain employs TRBV20-1 and TRBJ2-1; 7 bases map to TRBD2. CDR1 DFQATT and CDR2 SNEGSKA come from the germline V gene (reference sequence). The V segment lost 4 bases and the J segment 6 bases; nucleotides outside the gene matches: 15. The CDR3 loop spans 16 amino acids. The CDR3: CSATIGREPSGNEQFF. In nucleotides, the CDR3 is TGCAGTGCTACGATAGGGCGGGAGCCTTCAGGCAATGAGCAGTTCTTC.

The J gene is TRBJ2-4, the V gene TRBV24-1; 8 bases match TRBD1. Germline-derived CDR1 and CDR2 are KGHDR and SFDVKD. The V segment lost 6 bases and the J segment 6 bases; nucleotides outside the gene matches: 6. The CDR3 loop spans 14 amino acids. The CDR3 loop reads CATSPGGKGNIQYF. CDR3 DNA: TGTGCCACCAGTCCAGGGGGCAAGGGAAACATTCAGTACTTC.

This chain's CDR3 is CASSIKVSYEQYF. The CDR3 nucleotides are TGTGCCAGTAGTATCAAGGTCAGCTACGAGCAGTACTTC. The genes are TRBV19 and TRBJ2-7, with no clear D. The V end lost 3 bases, the J end lost 3 bases, and 9 bases lay between the germline ends. The CDR3 runs to 13 residues. Germline V gene data show CDR1 as LNHDA and CDR2 as SQIVND (reference sequence).

The chain employs TRBV20-1 and TRBJ2-7; no clear D. The ends were cut back, 7 bases at V and 0 bases at J, with 7 bases in the middle. Germline CDR1 reads DFQATT; CDR2 reads SNEGSKA (reference sequence). This CDR3 contains 11 residues. CDR3 protein: CSGSTSYEQYF. As DNA, the CDR3 is TGCAGTGGTTCGACCTCCTACGAGCAGTACTTC.

The chain recombines TRBV24-1 with TRBJ1-1; D remains ambiguous. The ends were cut back, 3 bases at V and 1 base at J, with 5 bases in the middle. Germline loops: CDR1 KGHDR, CDR2 SFDVKD. This CDR3 contains 13 residues. CDR3 DNA sequence: TGTGCCACCAGTGATGCCAGGAACACTGAAGCTTTCTTT. This codes for CATSDARNTEAFF.

The chain has TRBV29-1 and TRBJ2-7; TRBD1 might be the D (5 bases). The germline V gene encodes CDR1 SQVTM and CDR2 ANQGSEA. The CDR3 has 13 amino acids. V lost 4 bases to trimming and J lost 6 bases, with 16 bases between them. The chain's CDR3 is CSVGSLTGLEQYF. CDR3 DNA: TGCAGCGTTGGGAGTCTCACAGGCCTCGAGCAGTACTTC.

The genes are TRBV4-3 and TRBJ1-6; 7 bases map to TRBD1. J lost 7 bases, V lost 10 bases, and 4 bases had no gene match. The germline V gene has CDR1 LGHNA and CDR2 YSLEER. This CDR3 spans 12 amino acids. The CDR3 region has the DNA TGCGCCACCCGACAGGGAAATTCACCCCTCCACTTT. Its translation: CATRQGNSPLHF.

This chain joins TRBV27 and TRBJ2-1; a weak D match, TRBD1 (5 bases). Germline CDR1 reads MNHEY; CDR2 reads SMNVEV (reference sequence). This CDR3 contains 13 residues. V was cut by 3 bases and J by 11 bases, with 14 bases left in between. In nucleotides, the CDR3 is TGTGCCAGCAGTTTTAGACAGCACAGTAAGCAGTTCTTC. Protein product: CASSFRQHSKQFF.

The chain employs TRBV3-1 and TRBJ2-2, with 7 bases fitting TRBD2. V lost 6 bases, J lost 2 bases, and 9 bases stayed unmatched. CDR1 LGHDT and CDR2 YNNKEL come from the germline V gene (reference sequence). The CDR3 totals 16 residues. The CDR3 nucleotides read TGTGCCAGCAGGAGGGCCGGGGGGTCTAACACCGGGGAGCTGTTTTTT. It yields the protein CASRRAGGSNTGELFF.

The chain carries TRBV18 and TRBJ1-1, with TRBD1 as a possible D gene (5 bases). Germline values: CDR1 KGHSH, CDR2 LQKENI. The V gene lost 4 bases and the J gene lost 4 bases, with 13 bases spanning the gap. The CDR3 spans 14 residues. The CDR3 region is CASSLRDGGTEAFF. Written as DNA, the CDR3 is TGTGCCAGCTCACTCAGGGACGGAGGCACTGAAGCTTTCTTT.

The V call is TRBV14, the J call TRBJ1-1, with a tentative D call TRBD1 (5 bases). Germline CDR1 is SGHDN and CDR2 is FVKESK. CDR3 length: 15 residues. Trimming pared 3 bases from V and 3 bases from J, leaving 14 bases between. CDR3 region: CASSQVGVADTEAFF. The CDR3 DNA is TGTGCCAGCAGCCAGGTGGGGGTCGCTGACACTGAAGCTTTCTTT.

J is TRBJ2-7 and V is TRBV20-1; the match to TRBD2 covers 9 bases. Germline V gives CDR1 DFQATT, CDR2 SNEGSKA (reference sequence). The CDR3 sequence is 13 residues long. The V gene end was trimmed by 4 bases and the J gene end by 3 bases; junction bases not matched to a gene: 4. CDR3 DNA: TGCAGTGCTACTAAAGCGGGAGGCTACGAGCAGTACTTC. Protein: CSATKAGGYEQYF.

The chain combines TRBV2 with TRBJ2-2; D might be TRBD1 (5 bases). This CDR3 contains 14 residues. Germline V gives CDR1 SNHLY, CDR2 FYNNEI. Trimming removed 7 bases at V and 6 bases at J, with 15 bases between. The CDR3 sequence: CASKVQGPAGELFF. The DNA of the CDR3 is TGTGCCAGCAAGGTTCAGGGCCCGGCCGGGGAGCTGTTTTTT. Using reference TRBV2 and TRBJ2-2 for the parts outside the CDR3, the full variable domain is EPEVTQTPSHQVTQMGQEVILRCVPISNHLYFYWYRQILGQKVEFLVSFYNNEISEKSEIFDDQFSVERPDGSNFTLKIRSTKLEDSAMYFCASKVQGPAGELFFGEGSRLTVL.

This chain joins TRBV20-1 and TRBJ1-5; possibly TRBD1 for D (6 bases). CDR3 length: 15 amino acids. V lost 3 bases to trimming and J lost 2 bases, with 14 bases between them. CDR1 and CDR2 from the germline V gene are DFQATT and SNEGSKA (reference sequence). For the CDR3, the DNA is TGCAGTGCTAGCGGGGGCTCAGGGGGCAATCAGCCCCAGCATTTT. Protein: CSASGGSGGNQPQHF.

The chain recombines TRBV20-1 with TRBJ2-1, with TRBD1 matching 9 bases. There are 15 residues in the CDR3. Losses at the gene ends were 2 bases for V and 6 bases for J; bases not matched to a gene: 8. Looked up from germline, CDR1 is DFQATT and CDR2 is SNEGSKA (reference sequence). The CDR3 here is CSARPTGQGVNEQFF. CDR3 DNA sequence: TGCAGTGCTAGACCCACGGGACAGGGAGTCAATGAGCAGTTCTTC.